These 22 T cell receptor beta chains share one sample of origin, sequenced in a study of beta chain features in type 1 diabetes. Their specific antigens are unknown. All of the isolated RNA was reverse transcribed, so expressed TCRB transcripts were sequenced. The method was immunoSEQ multiplex PCR; TCRdb's version includes in-frame clones alone and lacks a portion of them. The repertoire holds about 26,000 clones, with about 45% as singletons. General study results and limits: Shorter TCRB CDR3s, moderately but significantly so, marked every one of the four CD4+ subsets in Type 1 diabetes patients.

The specimen was stem cell memory CD4+ T cells from blood. Receptors were obtained from a man aged 25 to 40 with type 1 diabetes.

The chain joins TRBV11-1 to TRBJ1-1; the match to TRBD1 covers 10 bases. V trimming: 8 bases; J trimming: 5 bases; junction bases outside the gene matches: 11. This CDR3 contains 15 residues. The germline gives CDR1 SGHAT, CDR2 FQDESV (reference sequence). CDR3: CASSWDRGPETEAFF. DNA for the CDR3: TGTGCCAGCTCCTGGGACAGGGGACCTGAGACTGAAGCTTTCTTT.

This clone has a handful of counts. In DNA form, the CDR3 reads TGCGCCAGCAGAGAGCAGGGACTGGGAAATTCACCCCTCCACTTT. It specifies CASREQGLGNSPLHF. The genes are TRBV5-1 and TRBJ1-6; TRBD1 is a possible D gene (5 bases). Germline-derived CDR1 and CDR2 are SGHRS and YFSETQ. This CDR3 contains 15 residues. Trimming took 5 bases from V and 7 from J, leaving 16 bases between them.

V gene TRBV18 combines with J gene TRBJ1-5; D unclear. V was shortened by 3 bases and J by 2 bases, with 11 bases between the two germline ends. The CDR3 contains 15 residues. Germline assignment: CDR1 KGHSH and CDR2 LQKENI. The CDR3 DNA is TGTGCCAGCTCACCGGGAGGTTTTGGCAATCAGCCCCAGCATTTT. It specifies CASSPGGFGNQPQHF.

The chain employs TRBV30 and TRBJ1-4; the D gene is possibly TRBD1 (6 bases). V gave up 3 bases and J gave up 3 bases, with 8 bases separating them. Looked up from germline, CDR1 is GTSNPN and CDR2 is SVGIG (reference sequence). The CDR3 loop spans 13 amino acids. The CDR3 sequence is CAWSRGSNEKLFF. CDR3 DNA sequence: TGTGCCTGGAGCAGGGGTTCTAATGAAAAACTGTTTTTT.

The count of this clone is one. The chain joins TRBV14 to TRBJ1-3, with D possibly TRBD1 on 6 matching bases. This CDR3 contains 16 residues. Trimming took off 3 bases at V and 0 bases at J, with 12 bases between the two ends. CDR1 SGHDN and CDR2 FVKESK come from the germline V gene. DNA for the CDR3: TGTGCCAGCAGCCACCTCGGACAGACCTCTGGAAACACCATATATTTT. This translates into CASSHLGQTSGNTIYF.

This chain uses TRBV2 with TRBJ2-7; a possible D gene is TRBD1 (6 bases). The V and J ends lost 7 bases and 6 bases respectively, with 13 bases between them. The CDR3 is made up of 12 amino acids. The germline V gene encodes CDR1 SNHLY and CDR2 FYNNEI. The CDR3, as DNA: TGTGCCAGCATACGTGTGGGGGCCGAGCAGTACTTC. It translates to CASIRVGAEQYF.

The chain carries TRBV10-1 and TRBJ2-7; D is possibly TRBD1 (5 bases). The germline V and J ends were trimmed by 2 bases and 2 bases, with 10 bases remaining between them. CDR3 length: 14 residues. Germline V lookup: CDR1 WNHNN, CDR2 SYGVQD (reference sequence). This chain's CDR3 is CASSEEVRAYEQYF. CDR3 DNA sequence: TGCGCCAGCAGTGAGGAAGTCAGGGCCTACGAGCAGTACTTC.

V is TRBV7-9 and J is TRBJ1-4; D not resolved. CDR1 is SEHNR and CDR2 is FQNEAQ in the germline V gene (reference sequence). V dropped 0 bases and J dropped 1 base, with 6 bases sitting between them. The CDR3 covers 15 residues. The chain's CDR3 is CASSLARGTNEKLFF. In nucleotides, the CDR3 is TGTGCCAGCAGCTTAGCCCGGGGAACTAATGAAAAACTGTTTTTT. Using reference TRBV7-9 and TRBJ1-4 for the parts outside the CDR3, the full variable domain is DTGVSQNPRHKITKRGQNVTFRCDPISEHNRLYWYRQTLGQGPEFLTYFQNEAQLEKSRLLSDRFSAERPKGSFSTLEIQRTEQGDSAMYLCASSLARGTNEKLFFGSGTQLSVL.

In this sample, this clone turned up a few times. The genes are TRBV9 and TRBJ2-4, with 8 bases matching TRBD2. Losses at the gene ends were 2 bases for V and 11 bases for J; bases not matched to a gene: 6. The CDR3 contains 13 residues. CDR1 is SGDLS, CDR2 YYNGEE, per germline. The CDR3 DNA follows: TGTGCCAGCAGCGTTCAAGCGGGGGAAGTTCAGTACTTC. Translation gives CASSVQAGEVQYF.

The V call is TRBV6-1, the J call TRBJ1-1; maybe TRBD1 (6 bases). V lost 2 bases and J 1 base, leaving 17 bases between the germline ends. Germline CDR1 is MNHNS and CDR2 is SASEGT. The length of the CDR3 is 17 residues. This CDR3 reads CASSESRWGGGNTEAFF. In DNA form, the CDR3 reads TGTGCCAGCAGTGAATCTCGGTGGGGAGGGGGGAACACTGAAGCTTTCTTT.

This clone has more than one count but fewer than ten. V and J are TRBV23-1 and TRBJ2-5, with 7 bases fitting TRBD1. Being an ORF, TRBV23-1 has a function that is uncertain. This CDR3 has 16 residues. The ends lost 0 bases at V and 1 base at J; junction bases unmatched: 5. The CDR3 sequence is CASSQSTRDSQETQYF. Here the CDR3 DNA reads TGCGCCAGCAGTCAATCAACTCGGGACAGCCAAGAGACCCAGTACTTC.

In its sample, this clone was seen a few times. This chain connects TRBV30 to TRBJ2-7; D may be TRBD1 (6 bases). There are 12 residues in the CDR3. V was pared by 4 bases and J by 4 bases, with 11 bases between. The germline V gene encodes CDR1 GTSNPN and CDR2 SVGIG (reference sequence). The CDR3 region has the DNA TGTGCCTGGAAAACAGGGCCGTACGAGCAGTACTTC. It is translated as CAWKTGPYEQYF.

This clone was detected only a few times. The chain joins TRBV6-6 to TRBJ2-7; no clear D. Germline loops: CDR1 MNHNY, CDR2 SVGAGI (reference sequence). The CDR3 has 15 amino acids. The V end was cut by 7 bases, the J end by 3 bases, with 19 bases between. The CDR3 bases are TGTGCCAGCACCTTCAGGCAGGCGAAATTCTACGAGCAGTACTTC. It encodes CASTFRQAKFYEQYF.

This clone was observed a handful of times. The chain couples TRBV2 to TRBJ2-2, with TRBD2 matching 12 bases. The J segment lost 5 bases and the V segment lost 6 bases, leaving 4 bases of the junction unmatched. The germline V gene has CDR1 SNHLY and CDR2 FYNNEI. CDR3 length: 15 residues. CDR3 protein: CASSRGLAGTGELFF. The CDR3 bases are TGTGCCAGCAGCCGCGGACTAGCGGGGACCGGGGAGCTGTTTTTT.

The CDR3 DNA reads as TGTGCCAGCTCACCACCGTCGTCCGGGTCCTCTGGAAACACCATATATTTT. It codes for CASSPPSSGSSGNTIYF. The chain carries TRBV18 and TRBJ1-3; D uncertain. CDR3 size: 17 residues. CDR1 and CDR2 (germline): KGHSH, LQKENI. V lost 0 bases, J lost 0 bases, and 12 bases lay in between.

The gene calls are TRBV5-4 and TRBJ2-2; the D gene is possibly TRBD1 (6 bases). Trimming pared 3 bases from V and 2 bases from J, leaving 11 bases between. The CDR3 length is 15 residues. Per the germline V gene, CDR1 is SGHNT and CDR2 is YYREEE (reference sequence). CDR3 amino acids: CASSWDKFNTGELFF. As DNA, the CDR3 is TGTGCCAGCAGCTGGGACAAGTTTAACACCGGGGAGCTGTTTTTT.

The chain recombines TRBV20-1 with TRBJ2-7; D perhaps matches TRBD2 (5 bases). The CDR3 totals 11 residues. The germline V and J ends were trimmed by 5 bases and 4 bases, with 9 bases remaining between them. Germline CDR1 is DFQATT and CDR2 is SNEGSKA (reference sequence). The CDR3 is CSAPWEYEQYF. The DNA of the CDR3 is TGCAGTGCTCCCTGGGAGTACGAGCAGTACTTC.

V is TRBV14 and J is TRBJ1-4; D ambiguous. This CDR3 spans 15 amino acids. Deletions cut 0 bases from V and 8 bases from J, with 13 bases between. The germline V gene has CDR1 SGHDN and CDR2 FVKESK. The DNA of the CDR3 is TGTGCCAGCAGCCAAGATATGGGGAGTAGGGAAAAACTGTTTTTT. Translating gives CASSQDMGSREKLFF.

The V and J genes are TRBV2 and TRBJ1-1, with 8 positions matching TRBD1. CDR3 length equals 12 residues. Trimming at V came to 11 bases and at J to 3 bases, leaving 5 bases not matched to a gene. The germline gives CDR1 SNHLY, CDR2 FYNNEI. The CDR3 DNA reads as TGTGCCGCCAGGGGGCAGTACACTGAAGCTTTCTTT. It yields the protein CAARGQYTEAFF.

This clone occurred a few times. V usage is TRBV19 and J usage is TRBJ2-5; weak D call: TRBD1 (5 bases). CDR3 length equals 14 residues. The V gene lost 10 bases and the J gene lost 0 bases, with 15 bases spanning the gap. Germline CDR1 reads LNHDA; CDR2 reads SQIVND (reference sequence). CDR3 DNA sequence: TGTGCCACCCGATATTCAGGGAACCAAGAGACCCAGTACTTC. It translates to CATRYSGNQETQYF.

The chain uses TRBV10-1 and TRBJ2-5; TRBD1 might be the D (6 bases). The CDR3 contains 13 residues. Between the trimmed V and J ends, which lost 8 bases and 2 bases, there was a span of 12 bases. CDR1 WNHNN and CDR2 SYGVQD come from the germline V gene (reference sequence). The CDR3 sequence is CASARDIQETQYF. The CDR3 nucleotides read TGCGCCAGCGCCCGGGACATTCAAGAGACCCAGTACTTC.

This clone turned up a few times. The V call is TRBV25-1, the J call TRBJ2-7; 9 bases are shared with TRBD1. CDR1 is MGHDK, CDR2 SYGVNS, per germline. The trim removed 1 base at V and 3 bases at J, leaving 4 bases unmatched. The CDR3 consists of 15 residues. The CDR3, as DNA: TGTGCCAGCAGTGAATTGGGACAGGGACTCTACGAGCAGTACTTC. Protein product: CASSELGQGLYEQYF.